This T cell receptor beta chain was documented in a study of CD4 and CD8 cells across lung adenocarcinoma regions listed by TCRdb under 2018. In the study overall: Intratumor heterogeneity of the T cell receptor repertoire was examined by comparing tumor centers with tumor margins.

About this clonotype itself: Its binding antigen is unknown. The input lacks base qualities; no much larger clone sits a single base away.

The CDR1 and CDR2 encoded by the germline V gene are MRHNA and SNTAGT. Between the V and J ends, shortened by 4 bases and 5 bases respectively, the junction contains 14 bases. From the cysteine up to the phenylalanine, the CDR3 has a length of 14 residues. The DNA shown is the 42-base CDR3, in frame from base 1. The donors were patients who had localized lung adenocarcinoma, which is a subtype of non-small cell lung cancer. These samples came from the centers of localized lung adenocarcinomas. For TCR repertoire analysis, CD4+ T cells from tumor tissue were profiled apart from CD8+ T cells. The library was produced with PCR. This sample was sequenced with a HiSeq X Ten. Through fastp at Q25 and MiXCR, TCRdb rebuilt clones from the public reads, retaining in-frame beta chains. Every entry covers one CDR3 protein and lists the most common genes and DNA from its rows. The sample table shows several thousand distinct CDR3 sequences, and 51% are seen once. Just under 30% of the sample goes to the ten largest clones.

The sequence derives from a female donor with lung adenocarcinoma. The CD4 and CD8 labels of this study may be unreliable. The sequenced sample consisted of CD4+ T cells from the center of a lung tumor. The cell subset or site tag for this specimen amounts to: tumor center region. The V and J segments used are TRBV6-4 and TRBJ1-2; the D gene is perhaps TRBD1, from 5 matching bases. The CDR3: CASSGDGRVYGYTF. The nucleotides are TGTGCCAGCAGTGGGGATGGCAGGGTTTATGGCTACACCTTC.